A selection of T cell receptor beta chains follows, all from one sample in a study of T cells in Graves' hyperthyroidism and ophthalmopathy. TCRdb processed the multiplex PCR reads anew with MiXCR; each CDR3 protein has one entry. The sample holds hundreds of thousands of distinct CDR3 sequences, approximately 25% seen once. What was sequenced was blood. The receptors come from a woman aged 30 to 39 with Graves' ophthalmopathy. Each CDR3 is given with its conserved first and last residue. The order of the fields is clone size, J gene, CDR3 length, V gene, D gene, CDR3 DNA, CDR3 protein. D genes are given only for firm matches. Clone size, where shown, is once, few, many, or a class for clones that have expanded.

many | TRBJ1-1 | 14 | TRBV7-8 | - | TGTGCCAGCAGCTGGGACGGAACGTCTGCTGAAGCTTTCTTT | CASSWDGTSAEAFF
few | TRBJ2-7 | 15 | TRBV12-3/TRBV12-4 | - | TGTGCCAGCAGTCACGGGACCACGGCCCGGGGGGAGCAGTACTTC | CASSHGTTARGEQYF
many | TRBJ2-1 | 16 | TRBV12-3/TRBV12-4 | TRBD2 | TGTGCCAGCAGTTTCCTTAGCGGGGGGGCCTACAATGAGCAGTTCTTC | CASSFLSGGAYNEQFF
many | TRBJ2-1 | 15 | TRBV6-1 | - | TGTGCCAGCTGGGAAGGTGGCAGATTTACGTTTGAGCAGTTCTTC | CASWEGGRFTFEQFF
- | TRBJ1-1 | 14 | TRBV11-1 | - | TGTGCCAGCAGCGTGAGTTTTGGGAACACTGAAGCTTTCTTT | CASSVSFGNTEAFF
many | TRBJ1-1 | 11 | TRBV6-5 | - | TGTGCCAGCACAGGGCTCGGGGGGGCTTTCTTT | CASTGLGGAFF
many | TRBJ2-7 | 12 | TRBV12-5 | - | TGTGCTAGTGGTTTGGAGGGGGGCGAGCAGTACTTC | CASGLEGGEQYF
- | TRBJ1-4 | 13 | TRBV6-1 | TRBD1 | TGTGCCAGCAAACAGGGGGCTGGGGAAAAACTGTTTTTT | CASKQGAGEKLFF
few | TRBJ1-1 | 15 | TRBV27 | - | TGTGCCAGCAGTATTAACGGGAGGGGGAACACTGAAGCTTTCTTT | CASSINGRGNTEAFF
many | TRBJ2-5 | 15 | TRBV7-3 | TRBD1 | TGTGCCAGCAGCGGAACAGGGGGCAACCAAGAGACCCAGTACTTC | CASSGTGGNQETQYF
- | TRBJ2-4 | 14 | TRBV12-3/TRBV12-4 | TRBD1 | TGTGCCAGCAGTTCTGGACAGGGAAAAAACATTAAGTACTTC | CASSSGQGKNIKYF
- | TRBJ2-5 | 12 | TRBV29-1 | - | TGCAGCGTGCGGGGGCGAGGAGAGACCCAGTACTTC | CSVRGRGETQYF
many | TRBJ1-3 | 14 | TRBV6-1 | - | TGTGCCAGCAACTACAGGGAAGGTGGAAACACCATATATTTT | CASNYREGGNTIYF
- | TRBJ1-6 | 15 | TRBV9 | TRBD1 | TGTGCCAGCAGCGTCGACAGGGGTTATAATTCACCCCTCCACTTT | CASSVDRGYNSPLHF
few | TRBJ2-4 | 15 | TRBV6-1 | TRBD1 | TGTGCCAGCAGTGCCTCACAGGGGGCGCGGGACATTCAGTACTTC | CASSASQGARDIQYF
few | TRBJ2-3 | 17 | TRBV6-2/TRBV6-3 | TRBD1 | TGTGCCAGCAGTTACTCGGGACAGGGGGCCGATTATTATACGCAGTATTTT | CASSYSGQGADYYTQYF
many | TRBJ2-2 | 13 | TRBV12-3/TRBV12-4 | - | TGTGCCAGCAGTTTATTGCAGGGGGGGGAGCTGTTTTTT | CASSLLQGGELFF
many | TRBJ1-2 | 16 | TRBV27 | TRBD1 | TGTGCCAGCAGTTACGTGTACCGGGACAGCCCCTATGGCTACACCTTC | CASSYVYRDSPYGYTF
many | TRBJ1-1 | 14 | TRBV7-3 | - | TGTGCCAGCAGCCCAGGGTCCGGAAACACTGAAGCTTTCTTT | CASSPGSGNTEAFF
many | TRBJ1-2 | 13 | TRBV10-3 | - | TGTGCCATCAGCCGTGACAGGAACTATGGCTACACCTTC | CAISRDRNYGYTF
- | TRBJ1-2 | 15 | TRBV7-8 | - | TGTGCCAGCAGCTTAGGGGCCGGCAGACACTATGGCTACACCTTC | CASSLGAGRHYGYTF
many | TRBJ1-2 | 17 | TRBV28 | - | TGTGCCAGCAGTTTAACCCCCCGGGGGGCATTGGACTATGGCTACACCTTC | CASSLTPRGALDYGYTF
few | TRBJ1-2 | 14 | TRBV10-3 | TRBD1 | TGTGCCATCAACCACCAGGGGGCTAACTATGGCTACACCTTC | CAINHQGANYGYTF
few | TRBJ2-7 | 15 | TRBV18 | TRBD2 | TGTGCCAGCTCACCATTAGGTACTAGCGGGGCCCCAACGTACTTC | CASSPLGTSGAPTYF